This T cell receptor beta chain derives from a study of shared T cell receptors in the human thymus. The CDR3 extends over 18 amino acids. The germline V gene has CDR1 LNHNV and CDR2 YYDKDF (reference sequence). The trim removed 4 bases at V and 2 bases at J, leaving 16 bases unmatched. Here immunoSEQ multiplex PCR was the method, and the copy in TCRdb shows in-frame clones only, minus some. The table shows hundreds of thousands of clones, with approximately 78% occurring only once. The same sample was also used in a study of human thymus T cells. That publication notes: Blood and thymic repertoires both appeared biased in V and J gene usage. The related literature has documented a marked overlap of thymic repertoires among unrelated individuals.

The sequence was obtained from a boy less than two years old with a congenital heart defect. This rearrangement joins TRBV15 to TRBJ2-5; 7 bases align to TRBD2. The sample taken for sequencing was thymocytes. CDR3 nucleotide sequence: TGTGCCACCAGCATCAACGCAAGGGGTTCTAGCGGACAAGAGACCCAGTACTTC. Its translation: CATSINARGSSGQETQYF.